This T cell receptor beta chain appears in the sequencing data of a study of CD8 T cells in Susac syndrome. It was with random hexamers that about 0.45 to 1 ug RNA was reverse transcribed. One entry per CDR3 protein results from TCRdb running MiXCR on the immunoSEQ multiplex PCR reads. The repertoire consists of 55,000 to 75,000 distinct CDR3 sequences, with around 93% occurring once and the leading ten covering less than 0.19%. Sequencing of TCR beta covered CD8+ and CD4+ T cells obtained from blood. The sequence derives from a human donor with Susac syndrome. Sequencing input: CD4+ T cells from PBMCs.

Here the CDR3 reads CASSLFSYSSSTDTQYF. The CDR3 DNA is TGCGCCAGCAGCTTGTTTTCCTATTCGTCCAGCACAGATACGCAGTATTTT. This chain joins TRBV5-1 and TRBJ2-3, with D hard to call. Looked up from germline, CDR1 is SGHRS and CDR2 is YFSETQ. The CDR3 totals 17 residues. V was clipped by 1 base and J by 0 bases, with 15 bases between them.